This is a list of T cell receptor beta chains from one sample in a study of shared clonotypes between healthy human individuals. Profiling relied on immunoSEQ multiplex PCR, and the TCRdb table lists in-frame clones only, not all of them. The sample includes 2.5 million or so clones, 90% to 95% of them seen just once. The sample consisted of naive CD4+ T cells sorted from blood. All receptors derive from a young man in good health. Each CDR3 is given with its conserved first and last residue. D genes are given only for firm matches. Some rows mark clone size as missing; the rest say once, few, many or name a class of expanded clone.

abundance	d_gene	v_gene	j_gene	CDR3aa	CDR3nt
-	-	TRBV5-1	TRBJ2-5	CASSLIETQYF	TGCGCCAGCAGCTTGATAGAGACCCAGTACTTC
-	-	TRBV5-1	TRBJ2-2	CASRPRGGATGELFF	TGCGCCAGCAGACCTAGGGGGGGTGCCACCGGGGAGCTGTTTTTT
-	TRBD1	TRBV6-1	TRBJ1-5	CASRTQGWSHQPQHF	TGTGCCAGCAGGACACAGGGGTGGTCGCATCAGCCCCAGCATTTT
-	TRBD2	TRBV6-1	TRBJ2-1	CASRALAGGPGEQFF	TGTGCCAGCCGGGCCCTAGCGGGAGGGCCCGGTGAGCAGTTCTTC
once	-	TRBV4-1	TRBJ2-2	CASSQWGILGTGELFF	TGCGCCAGCAGCCAATGGGGGATCTTGGGCACCGGGGAGCTGTTTTTT
-	-	TRBV30	TRBJ2-7	CAWSINYEQYF	TGTGCCTGGAGTATAAACTACGAGCAGTACTTC
-	TRBD1	TRBV2	TRBJ1-4	CASSPPGQGNEKLFF	TGTGCCAGCAGTCCCCCGGGACAGGGAAATGAAAAACTGTTTTTT
-	-	TRBV6-5	TRBJ2-1	CASSSLTGYHNEQFF	TGTGCCAGCAGTTCCCTCACAGGGTACCACAATGAGCAGTTCTTC
once	TRBD1	TRBV4-3	TRBJ1-1	CASSQVTGGKTEAFF	TGCGCCAGCAGCCAAGTAACAGGGGGCAAAACTGAAGCTTTCTTT
-	-	TRBV10-3	TRBJ2-5	CAISEPTETQYF	TGTGCCATCAGTGAGCCCACGGAGACCCAGTACTTC
-	-	TRBV15	TRBJ2-5	CATSRFLVANFQETQYF	TGTGCCACCAGCAGATTTCTGGTGGCGAACTTCCAAGAGACCCAGTACTTC
-	-	TRBV9	TRBJ1-3	CASSKDISGNTIYF	TGTGCCAGCAGCAAAGATATCTCTGGAAACACCATATATTTT
-	TRBD2	TRBV5-1	TRBJ2-5	CASTRAGGGETQYF	TGCGCCAGCACTCGAGCGGGAGGGGGTGAGACCCAGTACTTC
-	-	TRBV5-6	TRBJ2-5	CASNIRETQYF	TGTGCCAGCAACATCCGAGAGACCCAGTACTTC
-	TRBD1	TRBV5-4	TRBJ1-5	CASSLTAGGPSNQPQHF	TGTGCCAGCAGTTTGACGGCAGGGGGTCCCAGCAATCAGCCCCAGCATTTT
-	-	TRBV11-2	TRBJ2-1	CASSLGGLGEQFF	TGTGCCAGCAGCTTGGGCGGGTTGGGTGAGCAGTTCTTC
-	-	TRBV5-4	TRBJ1-6	CASSLVGGSSYNSPLHF	TGTGCCAGCAGCTTGGTCGGGGGAAGCTCCTATAATTCACCCCTCCACTTT
-	-	TRBV2	TRBJ2-2	CASSRQLNTGELFF	TGTGCCAGCAGTAGACAACTAAACACCGGGGAGCTGTTTTTT
-	TRBD2	TRBV5-5	TRBJ2-2	CASSLEGLVSGELFF	TGTGCCAGCAGCTTGGAGGGACTAGTTTCGGGGGAGCTGTTTTTT
few	-	TRBV6-5	TRBJ1-5	CASRQPGGPNQPQHF	TGTGCCAGCAGACAGCCCGGGGGACCCAATCAGCCCCAGCATTTT
-	-	TRBV18	TRBJ2-1	CASSPDLFNEQFF	TGTGCCAGCTCACCGGACCTCTTCAATGAGCAGTTCTTC
-	-	TRBV5-1	TRBJ2-3	CASSSGRTTDTQYF	TGCGCCAGCAGCTCGGGACGGACTACAGATACGCAGTATTTT
-	-	TRBV6-5	TRBJ1-1	CASSYSGYGGFGAFF	TGTGCCAGCAGTTACTCAGGCTATGGGGGGTTTGGAGCTTTCTTT
-	TRBD2	TRBV19	TRBJ2-2	CASSPRGSGRAGTGELFF	TGTGCCAGTAGTCCCCGGGGTAGCGGGAGGGCAGGAACCGGGGAGCTGTTTTTT
-	TRBD1	TRBV6-6	TRBJ1-2	CASRIDREPNYGYTF	TGTGCCAGCAGGATCGACAGGGAACCCAACTATGGCTACACCTTC
-	-	TRBV7-9	TRBJ1-5	CASSLEGGASNQPQHF	TGTGCCAGCAGCCTCGAGGGGGGCGCAAGCAATCAGCCCCAGCATTTT
-	-	TRBV5-1	TRBJ1-2	CASSQGRANYGYTF	TGCGCCAGCAGCCAGGGTCGGGCTAACTATGGCTACACCTTC
-	-	TRBV7-3	TRBJ2-3	CASSQSRASDTQYF	TGTGCCAGCAGTCAATCTAGGGCGTCAGATACGCAGTATTTT
-	-	TRBV5-1	TRBJ1-4	CASSLGQAEKLFF	TGCGCCAGCAGCTTGGGACAGGCTGAAAAACTGTTTTTT
-	TRBD2	TRBV12-5	TRBJ2-5	CASGRGGEGIETQYF	TGTGCTAGTGGGCGGGGGGGGGAAGGGATCGAGACCCAGTACTTC
-	TRBD2	TRBV7-9	TRBJ2-3	CASSPVAGVVNTQYF	TGTGCCAGCAGCCCCGTAGCGGGAGTGGTAAATACGCAGTATTTT
-	TRBD1	TRBV6-1	TRBJ2-2	CASGGQGVGELFF	TGTGCCAGCGGGGGACAGGGGGTCGGGGAGCTGTTTTTT
-	TRBD2	TRBV7-2	TRBJ2-3	CASSLSSGGTDTQYF	TGTGCCAGCAGCTTGTCTAGCGGGGGCACAGATACGCAGTATTTT
-	-	TRBV30	TRBJ2-5	CAWSVGTAQETQYF	TGTGCCTGGAGTGTGGGTACAGCCCAAGAGACCCAGTACTTC
-	-	TRBV5-1	TRBJ2-7	CASSLLGAVYEQYF	TGCGCCAGCAGCTTGTTGGGGGCGGTCTACGAGCAGTACTTC
-	TRBD2	TRBV5-1	TRBJ2-2	CASSGGGLNTGELFF	TGCGCCAGCAGCGGCGGGGGGCTGAACACCGGGGAGCTGTTTTTT
-	TRBD2	TRBV7-2	TRBJ2-3	CASSLVAGSTDTQYF	TGTGCCAGCAGCTTAGTAGCGGGGAGCACAGATACGCAGTATTTT
-	-	TRBV10-3	TRBJ1-5	CAISDSGNQPQHF	TGTGCCATCAGTGACTCAGGCAATCAGCCCCAGCATTTT
-	-	TRBV5-1	TRBJ2-3	CASSLAVTDTQYF	TGCGCCAGCAGCTTGGCAGTAACAGATACGCAGTATTTT
-	-	TRBV30	TRBJ2-7	CAWSPGPLNNEQYF	TGTGCCTGGAGTCCGGGACCCCTCAACAACGAGCAGTACTTC
-	-	TRBV29-1	TRBJ2-5	CSVEGAPTQETQYF	TGCAGCGTTGAAGGGGCCCCAACCCAAGAGACCCAGTACTTC
once	-	TRBV18	TRBJ1-1	CASSPPGNSGTEAFF	TGTGCCAGCTCACCACCAGGGAACTCGGGCACTGAAGCTTTCTTT
-	TRBD2	TRBV6-5	TRBJ2-7	CASSRTSPPYEQYF	TGTGCCAGCAGTCGGACTAGCCCACCCTACGAGCAGTACTTC
-	-	TRBV27	TRBJ1-4	CASSETGTGAINEKLFF	TGTGCCAGCAGTGAAACAGGAACAGGCGCTATTAATGAAAAACTGTTTTTT
once	TRBD2	TRBV7-2	TRBJ2-3	CASSLGAGGGVPDTQYF	TGTGCCAGCAGCTTAGGGGCGGGAGGAGGAGTCCCAGATACGCAGTATTTT
-	-	TRBV6-5	TRBJ2-3	CASSPGHTQYF	TGTGCCAGCAGCCCGGGCCATACGCAGTATTTT
-	TRBD1	TRBV7-9	TRBJ2-1	CASSEDPQGFEQFF	TGTGCCAGCAGCGAAGATCCACAGGGGTTTGAGCAGTTCTTC
-	TRBD1	TRBV11-3	TRBJ1-1	CASSSDRGNTEAFF	TGTGCCAGCAGCTCCGACAGGGGCAACACTGAAGCTTTCTTT